Listed below are T cell receptor beta chains from one sample, sequenced in a study of T cell changes during pregnancy in multiple sclerosis. Produced via immunoSEQ multiplex PCR; TCRdb's table is partial and in-frame only. The data contain about 87,000 clones, around 95% of them singletons. The sample here was peripheral blood, taken in the third trimester of pregnancy. The receptor set was obtained from a female donor in good health, enrolled as a control in a pregnancy study. Each CDR3 is given with its conserved first and last residue. D genes are given only for firm matches.

d_gene: TRBD2
v_gene: TRBV4-1
j_gene: TRBJ2-2
CDR3aa: CASSQVLTSGRGLGELFF

d_gene: -
v_gene: TRBV5-1
j_gene: TRBJ1-1
CDR3aa: CASSFGGYGTEAFF

d_gene: -
v_gene: TRBV15
j_gene: TRBJ2-3
CDR3aa: CATSRPGAEDTQYF

d_gene: -
v_gene: TRBV9
j_gene: TRBJ2-1
CDR3aa: CASSVGAGWNEQFF

d_gene: TRBD2
v_gene: TRBV4-1
j_gene: TRBJ2-2
CDR3aa: CASSHRSGRDTGELFF

d_gene: -
v_gene: TRBV7-9
j_gene: TRBJ2-1
CDR3aa: CASSSRDEQFF

d_gene: -
v_gene: TRBV18
j_gene: TRBJ2-5
CDR3aa: CASSPPSTRQETQYF

d_gene: -
v_gene: TRBV5-1
j_gene: TRBJ2-4
CDR3aa: CASSLGQKGNIQYF

d_gene: -
v_gene: TRBV15
j_gene: TRBJ2-2
CDR3aa: CATSRTENTGELFF

d_gene: TRBD2
v_gene: TRBV6-4
j_gene: TRBJ2-3
CDR3aa: CASSQLADSTDTQYF

d_gene: TRBD2
v_gene: TRBV10-3
j_gene: TRBJ2-1
CDR3aa: CAISESERERYEQFF

d_gene: TRBD2
v_gene: TRBV5-1
j_gene: TRBJ2-7
CDR3aa: CASSLGLAGRKPSYEQYF

d_gene: TRBD1
v_gene: TRBV6-1
j_gene: TRBJ2-7
CDR3aa: CASSEGDSSYEQYF

d_gene: -
v_gene: TRBV15
j_gene: TRBJ2-7
CDR3aa: CATSRDHYEQYF

d_gene: -
v_gene: TRBV4-2
j_gene: TRBJ1-5
CDR3aa: CASSQDFRGNQPQHF

d_gene: -
v_gene: TRBV21-1
j_gene: TRBJ1-5
CDR3aa: CASSAPGSKEAGNQPQHF

d_gene: TRBD1
v_gene: TRBV6-4
j_gene: TRBJ2-2
CDR3aa: CASSERTGDTGELFF

d_gene: -
v_gene: TRBV27
j_gene: TRBJ1-5
CDR3aa: CASSQGNQPQHF

d_gene: -
v_gene: TRBV18
j_gene: TRBJ1-2
CDR3aa: CASSPPALRGGYTF

d_gene: -
v_gene: TRBV30
j_gene: TRBJ1-2
CDR3aa: CAWIRASVGQTIEDTF

d_gene: TRBD1
v_gene: TRBV7-2
j_gene: TRBJ2-4
CDR3aa: CASSPGQENIQYF

d_gene: -
v_gene: TRBV18
j_gene: TRBJ1-1
CDR3aa: CASSREALTEAFF

d_gene: -
v_gene: TRBV28
j_gene: TRBJ1-2
CDR3aa: CASSLYSQEYGYTF

d_gene: -
v_gene: TRBV5-1
j_gene: TRBJ2-5
CDR3aa: CASSLNIGRGQETQYF

d_gene: -
v_gene: TRBV5-1
j_gene: TRBJ2-5
CDR3aa: CASSRTLIQGKETQYF

d_gene: TRBD2
v_gene: TRBV13
j_gene: TRBJ2-2
CDR3aa: CASSPGLAGGTPRGGELFF

d_gene: TRBD1
v_gene: TRBV5-1
j_gene: TRBJ1-2
CDR3aa: CASSSGTGMFDGYTF

d_gene: TRBD1
v_gene: TRBV18
j_gene: TRBJ2-1
CDR3aa: CASSPFLGQGASEQFF

d_gene: -
v_gene: TRBV10-3
j_gene: TRBJ2-2
CDR3aa: CAISGQGYGGELFF

d_gene: TRBD2
v_gene: TRBV29-1
j_gene: TRBJ2-2
CDR3aa: CSVADSGRRTGELFF

d_gene: TRBD1
v_gene: TRBV2
j_gene: TRBJ2-3
CDR3aa: CASSPGTGGRTDTQYF

d_gene: TRBD2
v_gene: TRBV2
j_gene: TRBJ2-7
CDR3aa: CASSTSGTYEQYF

d_gene: TRBD1
v_gene: TRBV2
j_gene: TRBJ1-1
CDR3aa: CASTEDRGPEAFF

d_gene: TRBD2
v_gene: TRBV20-1
j_gene: TRBJ2-5
CDR3aa: CSVPGGETQYF

d_gene: -
v_gene: TRBV29-1
j_gene: TRBJ2-1
CDR3aa: CSAEGGQGGDEQFF

d_gene: -
v_gene: TRBV18
j_gene: TRBJ1-4
CDR3aa: CASSPPGLQPYNEKLFF

d_gene: -
v_gene: TRBV5-5
j_gene: TRBJ2-7
CDR3aa: CASTTGHTVTYEQYF

d_gene: TRBD1
v_gene: TRBV7-9
j_gene: TRBJ1-5
CDR3aa: CASSSTDRVNQPQHF

d_gene: -
v_gene: TRBV27
j_gene: TRBJ2-3
CDR3aa: CASLKRGLVMDTQYF

d_gene: -
v_gene: TRBV5-1
j_gene: TRBJ2-1
CDR3aa: CASSRVRGGYNEQFF

d_gene: -
v_gene: TRBV2
j_gene: TRBJ1-2
CDR3aa: CASSARQNYGYTF

d_gene: TRBD1
v_gene: TRBV28
j_gene: TRBJ2-2
CDR3aa: CASSSGQGRTGELFF

d_gene: -
v_gene: TRBV7-2
j_gene: TRBJ1-5
CDR3aa: CASSLTGQPQHF

d_gene: TRBD1
v_gene: TRBV2
j_gene: TRBJ1-4
CDR3aa: CATDRGQLNEKLFF

d_gene: TRBD2
v_gene: TRBV28
j_gene: TRBJ2-7
CDR3aa: CASSFLAGEAGEQYF

d_gene: -
v_gene: TRBV5-1
j_gene: TRBJ2-7
CDR3aa: CASSAGSYEQYF

d_gene: -
v_gene: TRBV5-4
j_gene: TRBJ2-7
CDR3aa: CASSWIGSGRSYEQYF

d_gene: -
v_gene: TRBV5-5
j_gene: TRBJ1-2
CDR3aa: CASSFQTPIYGYTF

d_gene: -
v_gene: TRBV7-2
j_gene: TRBJ1-5
CDR3aa: CASSAGPTRNQPQHF

d_gene: TRBD1
v_gene: TRBV5-6
j_gene: TRBJ2-7
CDR3aa: CASSLGPGTGSYEQYF

d_gene: -
v_gene: TRBV2
j_gene: TRBJ1-6
CDR3aa: CASKRTSSSYNSPLHF

d_gene: -
v_gene: TRBV5-4
j_gene: TRBJ2-3
CDR3aa: CASSLVAAGGTDTQYF

d_gene: TRBD1
v_gene: TRBV19
j_gene: TRBJ2-5
CDR3aa: CASSKQGRGETQYF

d_gene: -
v_gene: TRBV5-4
j_gene: TRBJ2-1
CDR3aa: CASRPDSQSGEQFF

d_gene: -
v_gene: TRBV4-2
j_gene: TRBJ2-7
CDR3aa: CASGRDLGSYEQYF

d_gene: -
v_gene: TRBV27
j_gene: TRBJ1-5
CDR3aa: CASSLIGRGQPQHF

d_gene: TRBD2
v_gene: TRBV5-1
j_gene: TRBJ2-1
CDR3aa: CASSLAGLAGGPVGNEQFF

d_gene: -
v_gene: TRBV4-2
j_gene: TRBJ2-1
CDR3aa: CASSRQIGGENEQFF

d_gene: -
v_gene: TRBV9
j_gene: TRBJ2-7
CDR3aa: CASSVGQGITYEQYF

d_gene: -
v_gene: TRBV9
j_gene: TRBJ2-5
CDR3aa: CASSVAYARAQYF